The clone carrying this TCR beta chain was observed many times. Trimming cost V 0 bases and J 4 bases; bases outside gene matches: 6. CDR1 is SGHVS and CDR2 is FNYEAQ in the germline V gene. The CDR3 sequence is 16 residues long. This sample is part of a study of T cells after yellow fever vaccination. TCRdb re-analysed the 5' RACE reads in MiXCR, keeping a single row per CDR3 protein. The sample shows around 72,000 distinct CDR3 sequences, more than 5.5% of them seen only once. The chain is built from TRBV7-6 and TRBJ2-5; 9 nucleotides line up with TRBD1. The clonotype comes from a man younger than 35 who received the YFV17D yellow fever vaccine. The sample in question was CD8+ T cells sorted from PBMCs, obtained more than 8 days after the first yellow fever vaccination. The CDR3 DNA follows: TGTGCCAGCAGCTTAGCAATGGGACAGGGAATAGAGACCCAGTACTTC. It encodes CASSLAMGQGIETQYF.